The rows below give T cell receptor beta chains drawn from one sample of a study of radiation and T cells in renal cell carcinoma. Clones were read by immunoSEQ multiplex PCR, and TCRdb kept only the in-frame ones, dropping some. Of some 150,000 clones listed, roughly 87% are singletons. The source material was blood, sampled from a patient whose treatment included radiotherapy and nephrectomy. The receptors derive from a woman aged 45-65 years with renal cell carcinoma. The CDR3 runs from the conserved cysteine through the conserved F or W. A D gene is named only where the DNA matches it firmly.

D gene,J gene,V gene,CDR3 protein
.,TRBJ1-2,TRBV5-1,CASSLDTNYGYTF
TRBD2,TRBJ2-1,TRBV6-5,CASSSPSRGGAGEQFF
.,TRBJ1-5,TRBV30,CAWRGSNQPQHF
TRBD2,TRBJ2-2,TRBV7-8,CASSLRWRGAAGTGELFF
.,TRBJ2-1,TRBV7-9,CASSLGGSQTNEQFF
.,TRBJ2-6,TRBV5-3,CARSPLESYSSGANVLTF
.,TRBJ1-2,TRBV12-1,CASSQPGQGRNGYTF
TRBD2,TRBJ2-7,TRBV2,CASKGGLAGEQYF
.,TRBJ1-1,TRBV25-1,CASSGLLGTEAFF
.,TRBJ1-2,TRBV19,CASSIDMRNGYTF
.,TRBJ1-2,TRBV7-2,CASTPGPANYGYTF
TRBD2,TRBJ2-5,TRBV10-2,CASRTSGEQETQYF
TRBD1,TRBJ2-7,TRBV7-2,CASSLVPGQGNYEQYF
TRBD1,TRBJ1-6,TRBV2,CASSTPPGQYNSPLHF
.,TRBJ1-6,TRBV21-1,CASSKGGRSSYNSPLHF
TRBD1,TRBJ2-1,TRBV28,CASRGQGNEQFF
TRBD1,TRBJ1-5,TRBV19,CASSGGTGVNQPQHF
TRBD2,TRBJ2-1,TRBV11-3,CASSDSGGRYNEQFF
TRBD1,TRBJ1-1,TRBV9,CASSRDRIPSTEAFF
.,TRBJ2-5,TRBV7-9,CASSLTGNQETQYF
.,TRBJ2-7,TRBV10-3,CAISEMTWEQYF
TRBD1,TRBJ2-4,TRBV6-5,CASATGLGKNIQYF
.,TRBJ1-2,TRBV6-5,CASSYSQKVEGYTF
TRBD1,TRBJ1-4,TRBV11-2,CASSFGQVNEKLFF
.,TRBJ2-3,TRBV7-3,CASSSGTTTDTQYF
TRBD1,TRBJ2-5,TRBV7-2,CASSFETGAGETQYF
.,TRBJ1-2,TRBV19,CASSGTGGLFGYTF
.,TRBJ1-4,TRBV10-2,CASSAAISGAYNEKLFF
TRBD1,TRBJ1-4,TRBV19,CASSPQTGRKEKLFF
.,TRBJ1-2,TRBV6-1,CASSEEGPPLANYGYTF
.,TRBJ1-1,TRBV19,CASKEGMNTEAFF
.,TRBJ1-3,TRBV12-5,CASGYTAGNTIYF
.,TRBJ2-5,TRBV4-2,CASSQGPRQETQYF
.,TRBJ1-2,TRBV27,CASSPLWEHRQYGYTF
TRBD1,TRBJ2-3,TRBV19,CASSSPGTENTDTQYF
.,TRBJ1-2,TRBV5-1,CASSYTGGPSLYGYTF
.,TRBJ2-4,TRBV7-2,CASSLGGVENIQYF
.,TRBJ1-3,TRBV7-9,CASSLRGEVGNTIYF
TRBD1,TRBJ1-5,TRBV19,CASSIGDRVGPQHF
TRBD2,TRBJ2-7,TRBV7-3,CASSFGLAGGIDEQYF
TRBD1,TRBJ2-7,TRBV5-4,CASSLGTGNKPYEQYF
.,TRBJ2-2,TRBV14,CASSQDPVGVAGELFF
TRBD1,TRBJ1-6,TRBV30,CAWSRQGAGNSPLHF
.,TRBJ1-2,TRBV4-1,CASSQTPVDFGYGYTF
.,TRBJ1-5,TRBV16,CASSQYYTRRRGTYSNQPQHF
TRBD2,TRBJ2-3,TRBV7-9,CASSPAGLAGRTDTQYF
TRBD2,TRBJ2-3,TRBV7-3,CASSPRRASGGPNTDTQYF